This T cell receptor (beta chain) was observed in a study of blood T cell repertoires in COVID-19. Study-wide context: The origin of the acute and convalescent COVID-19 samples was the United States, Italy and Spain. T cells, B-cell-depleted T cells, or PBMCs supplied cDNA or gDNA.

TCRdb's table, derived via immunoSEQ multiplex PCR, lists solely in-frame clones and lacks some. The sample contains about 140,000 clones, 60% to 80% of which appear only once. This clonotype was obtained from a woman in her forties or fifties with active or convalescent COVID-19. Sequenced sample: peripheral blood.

Here the CDR3 reads CASSGEGLTGGRNSPLHF. CDR3 sequence (DNA): TGTGCCAGCAGCGGGGAGGGTCTGACAGGGGGCCGTAATTCACCCCTCCACTTT. V usage is TRBV9 and J usage is TRBJ1-6; 10 nucleotides agree with TRBD1. Germline V gene lookup returns CDR1 SGDLS and CDR2 YYNGEE. This CDR3 has 18 residues. With V trimmed by 3 bases and J by 6 bases, 12 bases remained unmatched.